This T cell receptor (beta chain) comes out of a study of shared clonotypes between healthy human individuals. Overall study context: Donors, aged 18 to 49, were a couple of women and a few men. Study-level points and caveats: Despite large depth, sorted-subset datasets appeared incompletely sequenced. Naive subsets typically showed greater estimated richness than memory subsets.

Germline V gives CDR1 PRHDT, CDR2 FYEKMQ (reference sequence). This CDR3 has 17 residues. V was shortened by 3 bases and J by 0 bases, with 17 bases between the two germline ends. In the case of this clone: Its target is not known.

Investigators divided CD4+ cells into CD45RA+ naive and CD45RA-negative memory subsets. Sequencing used immunoSEQ multiplex PCR; TCRdb keeps in-frame clones, though not all of them. Of 2.5 million or so clones in the sample, around nine tenths are singletons; the top ten hold roughly 0.13%. This sequence originates from a man aged 18-30 years in good health. The chain uses TRBV13 and TRBJ1-1; perhaps TRBD1 as D (6 bases). Material: naive CD4+ T cells sorted from blood. As for subset: CD45RA+ positively selected. DNA for the CDR3: TGTGCCAGCAGCTTTGGGACCGCCGGGACACTGAACACTGAAGCTTTCTTT. Amino acids: CASSFGTAGTLNTEAFF. The full variable domain, in which reference TRBV13 and TRBJ1-1 provide the parts outside the CDR3, is AAGVIQSPRHLIKEKRETATLKCYPIPRHDTVYWYQQGPGQDPQFLISFYEKMQSDKGSIPDRFSAQQFSDYHSELNMSSLELGDSALYFCASSFGTAGTLNTEAFFGQGTRLTVV.